These 27 T cell receptor beta chains share one sample of origin, sequenced in a study of lymphopenia after photon versus proton radiotherapy. Clones were sequenced by immunoSEQ multiplex PCR, and TCRdb holds only the in-frame ones, with some missing. The sample consists of some 25,000 clones, over 85% of them appearing once. This material consisted of peripheral blood, taken from a patient treated with photon-based radiotherapy. These receptors originate from a woman between 45 and 60 years old with cholangiocarcinoma.

The chain recombines TRBV10-3 with TRBJ1-5; 8 bases are shared with TRBD1. The CDR3 extends over 14 amino acids. Trimming cost V 5 bases and J 7 bases; bases outside gene matches: 7. The germline V gene encodes CDR1 ENHRY and CDR2 SYGVKD. The DNA for the CDR3 is TGTGCCATCAGTCCTGGACAGGGTAGACAGCCCCAGCATTTT. Translation gives CAISPGQGRQPQHF.

The V and J genes are TRBV6-1 and TRBJ2-3, with D tentatively TRBD1 (5 bases). V gave up 6 bases and J gave up 2 bases, with 12 bases separating them. Per germline, CDR1 MNHNS and CDR2 SASEGT. The CDR3 runs to 14 residues. The CDR3 DNA is TGTGCCAGCAGACAGATGGACACCACAGATACGCAGTATTTT. Residues: CASRQMDTTDTQYF.

This chain links TRBV7-7 with TRBJ2-5; D uncertain. The germline V gene encodes CDR1 SSHAT and CDR2 FNYEAQ (reference sequence). Trimming cost V 2 bases and J 1 base, with 5 bases left between them. This CDR3 has 13 amino acids. The CDR3 region is CASSLFVQETQYF. The CDR3 nucleotides are TGTGCCAGCAGCTTATTCGTCCAAGAGACCCAGTACTTC.

The gene calls are TRBV7-2 and TRBJ1-2; no firm D call. This CDR3 is built from 12 residues. Trimming left V 1 base short and J 7 bases short, with 7 bases between. Germline-derived CDR1 and CDR2 are SGHTA and FQGNSA. The CDR3 region has the DNA TGTGCCAGCAGCTTAGTGTTAGGTGGCTACACCTTC. Translating it yields CASSLVLGGYTF.

The chain combines TRBV5-8 with TRBJ1-2; unclear D gene. The V end was cut by 6 bases, the J end by 4 bases, with 16 bases between. The germline V gene has CDR1 SGHTS and CDR2 YDEGEE. CDR3 length: 14 residues. The CDR3 nucleotides are TGTGCCAGCAACGATCCTACGGAGGCCTATGGCTACACCTTC. Residues: CASNDPTEAYGYTF.

This clone has just one count. The V gene is TRBV29-1, the J gene TRBJ1-4; D may be TRBD1 (5 bases). Trimming stripped 1 base from V and 8 bases from J, with 20 bases between. The CDR3 is 16 amino acids. Looked up from germline, CDR1 is SQVTM and CDR2 is ANQGSEA. The CDR3, as DNA: TGCAGCGTTGAAGGGGGTCCCAGGGCCGAGGAAGAAAAACTGTTTTTT. Its protein product is CSVEGGPRAEEEKLFF.

The gene calls are TRBV30 and TRBJ1-2; 7 positions match TRBD1. J lost 4 bases, V lost 2 bases, and 10 bases had no gene match. The CDR3 spans 15 residues. CDR1 and CDR2 (germline): GTSNPN, SVGIG (reference sequence). The CDR3: CAWSPGGAGSYGYTF. As DNA, the CDR3 is TGTGCCTGGAGTCCAGGGGGGGCAGGCTCCTATGGCTACACCTTC.

The rearrangement joins TRBV6-5 to TRBJ1-3; no firm D call. The CDR3 contains 15 residues. V shed 4 bases and J shed 0 bases, with 10 bases lying between them. Germline V gene data show CDR1 as MNHEY and CDR2 as SVGAGI. CDR3 in DNA: TGTGCCAGCAGTTTACGCCCTCACTCTGGAAACACCATATATTTT. This translates into CASSLRPHSGNTIYF.

The chain combines TRBV7-2 with TRBJ2-2; 8 bases fit TRBD2. Germline CDR1 reads SGHTA; CDR2 reads FQGNSA. J gave up 5 bases and V 2 bases, and 7 bases lay outside the gene matches. The length of the CDR3 is 16 residues. The CDR3 coding sequence is TGTGCCAGCAGCTTAACCAGCGGGGGCGGGACCGGGGAGCTGTTTTTT. It is translated as CASSLTSGGGTGELFF.

The J gene is TRBJ1-2, the V gene TRBV2; 7 positions match TRBD1. This CDR3 has 16 amino acids. The junction had 17 bases not matched to a gene; V was cut back by 10 bases and J by 3 bases. Germline loops: CDR1 SNHLY, CDR2 FYNNEI. In nucleotides, the CDR3 is TGTGCCACAGGGGCCACGGGGCAGGGGGTTGACTATGGCTACACCTTC. Translation gives CATGATGQGVDYGYTF.

The rearrangement links TRBV11-1 to TRBJ1-1, with no clear D. Germline assignment: CDR1 SGHAT and CDR2 FQDESV (reference sequence). V was shortened by 4 bases and J by 1 base, with 7 bases between the two germline ends. CDR3 length equals 13 residues. The CDR3: CASSSVPNTEAFF. The CDR3 DNA follows: TGTGCCAGCAGCTCCGTTCCGAACACTGAAGCTTTCTTT.

The chain recombines TRBV5-4 with TRBJ1-2; 10 bases line up with TRBD1. The CDR3 totals 16 residues. In germline, CDR1 is SGHNT, CDR2 YYREEE (reference sequence). The V segment lost 3 bases and the J segment 4 bases; nucleotides outside the gene matches: 9. The CDR3 region is CASSYRQGAGFYGYTF. As DNA, the CDR3 is TGTGCCAGCAGCTACAGACAGGGGGCCGGGTTCTATGGCTACACCTTC.

This clone was seen only once. The chain recombines TRBV30 with TRBJ2-3; 14 bases map to TRBD2. The CDR3 is 17 amino acids. The junction had 6 bases not matched to a gene; V was cut back by 3 bases and J by 1 base. Germline lookup yields CDR1 GTSNPN and CDR2 SVGIG (reference sequence). The CDR3 DNA reads as TGTGCCTGGAGGACACTGGGACTAGCGGGGGGCACAGATACGCAGTATTTT. Its protein is CAWRTLGLAGGTDTQYF. Drawing the rest from reference TRBV30 and TRBJ2-3, the complete variable domain is SQTIHQWPATLVQPVGSPLSLECTVEGTSNPNLYWYRQAAGRGLQLLFYSVGIGQISSEVPQNLSASRPQDRQFILSSKKLLLSDSGFYLCAWRTLGLAGGTDTQYFGPGTRLTVL.

The gene calls are TRBV15 and TRBJ1-1, with D maybe TRBD1 (6 bases). Germline V lookup: CDR1 LNHNV, CDR2 YYDKDF (reference sequence). The CDR3 has 14 residues. V was shortened by 6 bases and J by 4 bases, with 15 bases between the two germline ends. The CDR3 reads CATRVGLGATEAFF. The CDR3 bases are TGTGCCACCAGGGTGGGGTTGGGGGCCACTGAAGCTTTCTTT. The variable domain in full, with the rest retrieved from reference TRBV15 and TRBJ1-1, is DAMVIQNPRYQVTQFGKPVTLSCSQTLNHNVMYWYQQKSSQAPKLLFHYYDKDFNNEADTPDNFQSRRPNTSFCFLDIRSPGLGDTAMYLCATRVGLGATEAFFGQGTRLTVV.

The CDR3 is CASSFDRVTYEQYF. In DNA, the CDR3 is TGTGCCAGCAGCTTCGACAGGGTCACCTACGAGCAGTACTTC. This chain connects TRBV7-9 to TRBJ2-7; TRBD1 aligns across 7 bases. The CDR3 sequence is 14 residues long. With 3 bases clipped from V and 2 bases from J, the junction kept 4 bases outside the gene matches. From germline, CDR1 is SEHNR and CDR2 FQNEAQ (reference sequence).

V is TRBV5-8 and J is TRBJ2-1, with 8 positions matching TRBD2. The CDR3 has 15 residues. The V gene's germline CDR1 is SGHTS and CDR2 YDEGEE. After removal of 2 bases from V and 7 bases from J, the junction contained 8 bases not matched to a gene. CDR3 sequence: CASSFGGGLRNEQFF. CDR3 sequence (DNA): TGTGCCAGCAGCTTCGGCGGGGGGCTGAGAAATGAGCAGTTCTTC.

The chain employs TRBV7-9 and TRBJ2-1, with 7 nucleotides matching TRBD2. Germline V gene sequence: CDR1 SEHNR, CDR2 FQNEAQ (reference sequence). Trimming cost V 7 bases and J 6 bases; bases outside gene matches: 6. This CDR3 region has 13 residues. DNA of the CDR3: TGTGCCAGCACCTACTGGGAGGGCAATGAGCAGTTCTTC. Residues: CASTYWEGNEQFF.

The chain links TRBV5-1 to TRBJ2-1; 9 bases agree with TRBD1. Germline assignment: CDR1 SGHRS and CDR2 YFSETQ. This CDR3 comprises 15 residues. J was trimmed by 6 bases and V by 4 bases; bases with no gene match: 8. In DNA form, the CDR3 reads TGCGCCAGCAGCGATTTACAGGGGGCTGTCAATGAGCAGTTCTTC. It translates to CASSDLQGAVNEQFF.

The chain joins TRBV18 to TRBJ2-1; D is tentatively TRBD1 or TRBD2 (5 bases each). CDR1 KGHSH and CDR2 LQKENI come from the germline V gene. This CDR3 is 16 amino acids long. Between the trimmed V and J ends, which lost 5 bases and 0 bases, there was a span of 14 bases. CDR3 region: CASSSRDGSSYNEQFF. The DNA for the CDR3 is TGTGCCAGCTCATCTAGGGACGGAAGCTCCTACAATGAGCAGTTCTTC.

The chain carries TRBV6-5 and TRBJ1-1; D is uncertain. This CDR3 is 15 amino acids long. Germline values: CDR1 MNHEY, CDR2 SVGAGI. The V and J ends lost 0 bases and 1 base respectively, with 9 bases between them. CDR3 coding DNA: TGTGCCAGCAGTTACTCGGACTGGCCGAACACTGAAGCTTTCTTT. It is translated as CASSYSDWPNTEAFF.

This clone showed up just once. The chain carries TRBV5-4 and TRBJ2-3; D is possibly TRBD2 (6 bases). V lost 3 bases to trimming and J lost 2 bases, with 10 bases between them. CDR1 SGHNT and CDR2 YYREEE come from the germline V gene (reference sequence). This CDR3 spans 14 amino acids. The CDR3 nucleotides read TGTGCCAGCAGCTCCCGGGACTCCACAGATACGCAGTATTTT. Translated, it gives CASSSRDSTDTQYF.

The chain joins TRBV6-1 to TRBJ1-2; 7 bases agree with TRBD1. The CDR3 is 13 residues long. V lost 4 bases, J lost 4 bases, and 3 bases stayed unmatched. Germline CDR1 and CDR2: MNHNS and SASEGT. This chain's CDR3 is CASSGGTAYGYTF. The CDR3 DNA is TGTGCCAGCAGTGGGGGGACAGCCTATGGCTACACCTTC.

This clone was recorded a few times. This chain joins TRBV4-1 and TRBJ1-2; D is unresolved. V lost 0 bases and J 8 bases, leaving 16 bases between the germline ends. The length of the CDR3 is 15 residues. Germline V CDR1 and CDR2: MGHRA, YSYEKL. The CDR3 protein is CASSQERPGLMGYTF. The CDR3 DNA sequence: TGCGCCAGCAGCCAAGAAAGGCCCGGGTTGATGGGCTACACCTTC.

This chain links TRBV19 with TRBJ1-3; D is possibly TRBD1 (5 bases). The CDR3 is 18 amino acids. The ends were cut back, 2 bases at V and 0 bases at J, with 17 bases in the middle. Germline loops: CDR1 LNHDA, CDR2 SQIVND (reference sequence). The CDR3, as DNA: TGTGCCAGTAGTATACCAGGGTACCGGGCCTTCTCTGGAAACACCATATATTTT. The encoded protein is CASSIPGYRAFSGNTIYF. Combining the CDR3 with reference TRBV19 and TRBJ1-3 gives the whole variable domain DGGITQSPKYLFRKEGQNVTLSCEQNLNHDAMYWYRQDPGQGLRLIYYSQIVNDFQKGDIAEGYSVSREKKESFPLTVTSAQKNPTAFYLCASSIPGYRAFSGNTIYFGEGSWLTVV.

The chain employs TRBV23-1 and TRBJ1-3; D may be TRBD1 (5 bases). TRBV23-1 is treated as an ORF (open reading frame) with a function not yet certain. There are 14 residues in the CDR3. V lost 7 bases and J 2 bases, leaving 12 bases between the germline ends. CDR3 amino acids: CASNQGRTGNTIYF. CDR3 sequence (DNA): TGCGCCAGCAATCAGGGAAGGACTGGAAACACCATATATTTT.

This clone was seen only a few times. The chain recombines TRBV6-5 with TRBJ2-7; 7 nucleotides line up with TRBD1. The ends lost 6 bases at V and 0 bases at J; junction bases unmatched: 8. The germline V gene has CDR1 MNHEY and CDR2 SVGAGI. This CDR3 spans 15 amino acids. The CDR3 nucleotides are TGTGCCAGCAGCCGAGTGGGACAGAGCTCCTACGAGCAGTACTTC. This encodes CASSRVGQSSYEQYF.

The chain couples TRBV10-3 to TRBJ2-7; 9 nucleotides match TRBD1. V was clipped by 11 bases and J by 1 base; unmatched bases: 6. CDR3 length: 13 amino acids. Germline V gene sequence: CDR1 ENHRY, CDR2 SYGVKD. For the CDR3, the DNA is TGTGCCTCAAGACAGGGGGGTTCCTACGAGCAGTACTTC. It specifies CASRQGGSYEQYF.